The sequence of this T cell receptor (beta chain) was determined in a study of blood T cells in healthy people across ages. General observations from the study: What prevented conclusive comparison of naive and antigen-experienced cells was that PBMCs were unsorted. Estimated diversity that came from one million T cells was considered an underestimate.

On this clonotype: Antigen unknown.

The authors ran a second PCR of roughly 6 to 12 cycles using a sample-barcoded 5' primer and a J-beta primer mix. One entry per CDR3 protein results from TCRdb running MiXCR on the 5' RACE reads. The sample has more than 650,000 distinct CDR3 sequences, 53% seen once. Germline lookup yields CDR1 KGHDR and CDR2 SFDVKD. The CDR3 is 14 amino acids. The ends were cut back, 6 bases at V and 4 bases at J, with 11 bases in the middle. The chain couples TRBV24-1 to TRBJ2-2, with a possible D match to TRBD2 (6 bases). The sequenced material came from blood. The TCR originated in a man aged 80 or over in good health. The CDR3 bases are TGTGCCACCAGTCACGGGGGTTTCACCGGGGAGCTGTTTTTT. Residues: CATSHGGFTGELFF.